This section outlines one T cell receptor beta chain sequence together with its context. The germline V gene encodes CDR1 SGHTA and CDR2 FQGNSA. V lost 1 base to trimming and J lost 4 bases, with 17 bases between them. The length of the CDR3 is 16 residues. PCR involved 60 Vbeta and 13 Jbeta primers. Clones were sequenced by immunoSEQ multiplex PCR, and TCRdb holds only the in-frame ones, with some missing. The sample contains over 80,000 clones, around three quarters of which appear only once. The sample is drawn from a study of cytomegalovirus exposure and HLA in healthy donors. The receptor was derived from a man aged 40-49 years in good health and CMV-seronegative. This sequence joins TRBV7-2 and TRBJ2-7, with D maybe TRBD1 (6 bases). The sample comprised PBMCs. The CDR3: CASSLDTGRSLYEQYF. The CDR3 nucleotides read TGTGCCAGCAGCTTAGATACAGGGAGATCATTATACGAGCAGTACTTC.